The T cell receptor (beta chain) under discussion was sequenced for a study of T cell responses to AZD1222 COVID-19 vaccine. Notes on this clone: The antigen remains undetermined.

This CDR3 contains 15 residues. With 1 base removed from V and 5 bases from J, the gap between germline ends came to 14 bases. Germline lookup yields CDR1 MNHNS and CDR2 SASEGT. Study-wide results and limits: Repertoire samples came only from after the peak T cell response.

Some clones are missing from TCRdb's copy, which holds only in-frame ones; the method was immunoSEQ multiplex PCR. The sample contains about 140,000 clones, over 85% of which appear only once. The specimen comprised peripheral blood, sampled on day 0 of MenACWY control vaccination. This sequence originates from an adult in good health. The chain employs TRBV6-1 and TRBJ1-1, with D tentatively TRBD1 (5 bases). CDR3 DNA sequence: TGTGCCAGCAGTGAAGTAGGGGCCCTGGGGACTGAAGCTTTCTTT. Its translation is CASSEVGALGTEAFF.